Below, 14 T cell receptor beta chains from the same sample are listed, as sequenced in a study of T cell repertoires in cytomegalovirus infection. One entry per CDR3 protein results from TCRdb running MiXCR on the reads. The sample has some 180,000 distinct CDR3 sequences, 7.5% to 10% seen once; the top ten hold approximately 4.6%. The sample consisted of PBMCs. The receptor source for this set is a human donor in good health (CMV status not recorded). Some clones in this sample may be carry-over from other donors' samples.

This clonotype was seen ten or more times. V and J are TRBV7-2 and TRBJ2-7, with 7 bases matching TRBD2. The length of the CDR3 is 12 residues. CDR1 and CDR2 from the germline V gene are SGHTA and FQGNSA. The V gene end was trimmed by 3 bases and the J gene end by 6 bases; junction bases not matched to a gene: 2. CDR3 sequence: CASSFRGGEQYF. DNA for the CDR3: TGTGCCAGCAGCTTCCGCGGGGGCGAGCAGTACTTC.

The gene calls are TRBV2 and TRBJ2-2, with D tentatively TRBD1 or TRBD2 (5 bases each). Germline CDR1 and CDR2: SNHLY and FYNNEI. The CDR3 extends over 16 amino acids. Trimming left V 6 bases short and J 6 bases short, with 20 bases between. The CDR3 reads CASRETGTSHAGELFF. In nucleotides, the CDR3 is TGTGCCAGCAGGGAAACCGGGACCTCCCACGCCGGGGAGCTGTTTTTT.

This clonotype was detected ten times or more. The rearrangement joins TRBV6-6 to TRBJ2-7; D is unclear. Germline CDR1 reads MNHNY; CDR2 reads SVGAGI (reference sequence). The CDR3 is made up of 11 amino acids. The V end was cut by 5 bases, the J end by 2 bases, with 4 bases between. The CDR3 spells CASSDTYEQYF. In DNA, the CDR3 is TGTGCCAGCAGTGACACCTACGAGCAGTACTTC.

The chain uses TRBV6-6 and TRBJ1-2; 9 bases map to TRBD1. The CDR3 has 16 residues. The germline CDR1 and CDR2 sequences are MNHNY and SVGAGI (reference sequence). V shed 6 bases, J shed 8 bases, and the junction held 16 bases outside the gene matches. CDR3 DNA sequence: TGTGCCAGCAGATACACAACAGACAGGGGGATGCGAGGCTACACCTTC. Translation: CASRYTTDRGMRGYTF.

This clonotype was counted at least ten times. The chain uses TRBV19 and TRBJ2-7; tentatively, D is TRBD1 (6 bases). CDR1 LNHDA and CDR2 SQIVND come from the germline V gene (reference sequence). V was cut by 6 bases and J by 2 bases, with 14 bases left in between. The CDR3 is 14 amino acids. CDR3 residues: CASSIRGLTYEQYF. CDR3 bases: TGTGCCAGTAGCATCAGGGGCTTGACCTACGAGCAGTACTTC.

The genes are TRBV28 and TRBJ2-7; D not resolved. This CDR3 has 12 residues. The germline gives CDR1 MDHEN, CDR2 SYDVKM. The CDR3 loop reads CATAETRYEQYF. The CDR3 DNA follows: TGTGCAACAGCTGAGACCCGCTACGAGCAGTACTTC.

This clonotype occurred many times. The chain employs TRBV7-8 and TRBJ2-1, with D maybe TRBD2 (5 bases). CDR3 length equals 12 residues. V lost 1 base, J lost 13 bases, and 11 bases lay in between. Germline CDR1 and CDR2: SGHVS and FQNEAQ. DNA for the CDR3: TGTGCCAGCAGCTTAGTTTCCGGGAAACAGTTCTTC. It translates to CASSLVSGKQFF.

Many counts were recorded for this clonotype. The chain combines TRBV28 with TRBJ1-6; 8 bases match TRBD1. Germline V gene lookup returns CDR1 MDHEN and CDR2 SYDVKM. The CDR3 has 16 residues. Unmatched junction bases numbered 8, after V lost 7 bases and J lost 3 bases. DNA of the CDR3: TGTGCCAGCACCCTTGGGACAGGCCTCTATAATTCACCCCTCCACTTT. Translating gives CASTLGTGLYNSPLHF.

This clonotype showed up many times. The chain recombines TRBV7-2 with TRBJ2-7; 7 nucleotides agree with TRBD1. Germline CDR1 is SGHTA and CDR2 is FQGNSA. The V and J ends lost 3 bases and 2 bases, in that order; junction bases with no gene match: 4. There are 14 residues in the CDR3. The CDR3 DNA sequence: TGTGCCAGCAGCTTTAGTAGGGGGCCCTACGAGCAGTACTTC. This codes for CASSFSRGPYEQYF.

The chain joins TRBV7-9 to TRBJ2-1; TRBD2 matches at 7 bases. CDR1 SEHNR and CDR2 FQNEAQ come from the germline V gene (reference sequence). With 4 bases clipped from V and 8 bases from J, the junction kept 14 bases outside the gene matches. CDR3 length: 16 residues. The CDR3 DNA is TGTGCCAGCAGCTCGGGGGACCGGGACTATTACCATGAGCAGTTCTTC. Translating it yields CASSSGDRDYYHEQFF. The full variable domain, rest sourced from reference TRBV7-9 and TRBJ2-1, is DTGVSQNPRHKITKRGQNVTFRCDPISEHNRLYWYRQTLGQGPEFLTYFQNEAQLEKSRLLSDRFSAERPKGSFSTLEIQRTEQGDSAMYLCASSSGDRDYYHEQFFGPGTRLTVL.

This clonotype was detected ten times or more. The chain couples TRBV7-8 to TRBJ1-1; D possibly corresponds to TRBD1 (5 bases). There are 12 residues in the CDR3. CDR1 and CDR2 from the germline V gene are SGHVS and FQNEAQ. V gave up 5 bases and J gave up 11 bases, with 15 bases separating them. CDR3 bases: TGTGCCAGCAGCCCCCCTACAGGAAGGGCTTTCTTT. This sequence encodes CASSPPTGRAFF.

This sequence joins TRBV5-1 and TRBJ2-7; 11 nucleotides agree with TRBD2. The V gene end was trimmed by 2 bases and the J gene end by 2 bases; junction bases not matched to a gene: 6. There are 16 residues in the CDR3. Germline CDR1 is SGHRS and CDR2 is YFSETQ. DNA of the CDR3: TGCGCCAGCAGCTTCGAGACTAGCGGGACCGCCTACGAGCAGTACTTC. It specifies CASSFETSGTAYEQYF.

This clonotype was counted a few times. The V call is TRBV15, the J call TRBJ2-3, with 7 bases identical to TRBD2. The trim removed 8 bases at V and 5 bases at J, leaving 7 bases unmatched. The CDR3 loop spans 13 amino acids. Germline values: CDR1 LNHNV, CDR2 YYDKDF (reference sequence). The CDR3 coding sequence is TGTGCCACCGGGGAGGGGCCGGGAGATACGCAGTATTTT. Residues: CATGEGPGDTQYF.

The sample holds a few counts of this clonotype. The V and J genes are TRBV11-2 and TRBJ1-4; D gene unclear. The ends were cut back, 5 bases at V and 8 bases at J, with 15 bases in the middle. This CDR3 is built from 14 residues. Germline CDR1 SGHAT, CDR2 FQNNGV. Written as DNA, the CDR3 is TGTGCCAGCAGCCGAAACCCGGACGGGGAAAAACTGTTTTTT. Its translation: CASSRNPDGEKLFF.